This entry is about one T cell receptor (beta chain). This specimen belongs to a study of blood T cell repertoires in COVID-19. Across the study: PBMCs, B-cell-depleted T cells, or T cells were the source of the cDNA or gDNA that made up the material.

TCRdb's table, derived via immunoSEQ multiplex PCR, lists solely in-frame clones and lacks some. The data contain 30,000 to 45,000 clones, almost 90% of them singletons. Sequences were obtained from peripheral blood. The clonotype was recovered from a man in his 70s with acute or convalescent COVID-19.

The CDR3 sequence: CASSSNRQGTQYF. CDR3 nucleotide sequence: TGTGCCAGCAGTTCTAACCGACAGGGAACGCAGTATTTT. This chain joins TRBV12-3 or TRBV12-4 and TRBJ2-3, with 7 bases fitting TRBD1. The V segment lost 4 bases and the J segment 9 bases; nucleotides outside the gene matches: 7. The CDR3 runs to 13 residues.